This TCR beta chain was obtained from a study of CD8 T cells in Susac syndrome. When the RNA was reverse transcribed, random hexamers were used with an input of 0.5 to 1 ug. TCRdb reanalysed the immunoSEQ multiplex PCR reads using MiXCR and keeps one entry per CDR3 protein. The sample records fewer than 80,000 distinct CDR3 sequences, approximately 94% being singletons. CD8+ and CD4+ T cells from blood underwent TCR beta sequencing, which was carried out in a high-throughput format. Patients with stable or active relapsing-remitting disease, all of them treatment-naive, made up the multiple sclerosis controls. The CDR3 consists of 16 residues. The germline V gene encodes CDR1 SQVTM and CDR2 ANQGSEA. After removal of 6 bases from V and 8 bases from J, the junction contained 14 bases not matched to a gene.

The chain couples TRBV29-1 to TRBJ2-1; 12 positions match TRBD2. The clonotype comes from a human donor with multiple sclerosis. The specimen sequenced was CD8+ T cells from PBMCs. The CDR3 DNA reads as TGCAGCGTGGAGAGACTAGCGGGAGAGGTTAGCTATGAGCAGTTCTTC. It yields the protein CSVERLAGEVSYEQFF.